This T cell receptor (beta chain) was documented in a study of cytomegalovirus exposure and HLA in healthy donors (dated by TCRdb to about 2017). For the study in its entirety: An earlier analysis of roughly 570 of the donors reported 276 Gb of sequence data and 95 million to 130 million unique TCR beta sequences obtained from 180 million or so T cells. Roughly 310 gigabases of sequencing data and 78 million or so unique TCR sequences were included in an early release covering over 600 HLA-typed donors. The genetic ancestry cluster associated with self-reported Caucasian donors included 81% of the 398 genotyped donors. The study aimed to test whether cataloging public T cell receptors could reveal signatures of past pathogen exposure. The study used immunosequencing to profile the T cell repertoires of approximately 630 subjects and linked those repertoires to cytomegalovirus serostatus. Besides the first cohort of 500 to 700 subjects, a separate validation cohort made up of 95 to 150 different subjects was used. To predict cytomegalovirus infection status, the study brought together high-throughput TCR immunosequencing, statistical association of individual TCRs with disease status, and machine learning. A later analysis re-examined previously published TCR beta repertoires from 610 or so donors and added high-resolution HLA genotyping to investigate patterns of TCR occurrence. In the later analysis, no new phenotypic data were used to find candidate immune exposures; instead, reliance was placed on TCR beta sequences and their occurrence across donors. An earlier analysis of 450 to 750 of the donors used high-throughput TCR beta sequencing to judge whether each TCR beta V gene segment behaved as functional or pseudogenic. Alongside the repertoire data, information on donor age, sex, ethnicity and CMV serostatus was compiled. In a later genetic analysis, genome-wide SNP genotypes for about 55% of the roughly 700 donors were used, and that subset was treated as a discovery cohort. All discovery cohort repertoires had been generated using a single sequencing platform. HLA typing covered class I and class II loci at four-digit resolution. Typing coverage differed by locus: A, B, C, DRB1 and DQB1 were typed in roughly 629-640 donors, DQA1 in approximately 520, DPA1 in 600 to 610, and DPB1 in approximately 450. Because of strong linkage in the cohort, roughly five DR-DQ haplotypes were treated as single units for association and clustering. Among about 400 genotyped donors of the cohort, an average of around 250,000 unique TCR beta nucleotide sequences was sequenced per donor, of which about 19% were non-productive. Beyond this particular receptor, the publication reports: A later genetic analysis associated a missense DCLRE1C variant with V-gene and J-gene trimming of TCR beta chains, and an independent cohort replicated the association. Around 16 rarely observed V segments, including chromosome 9 orphons, were excluded from the earlier analysis of just under 600 of the donors because counts were too low. The cohort was sequenced for TCR beta chains only, and without alpha or paired-chain data the features that could be detected were limited. Strong co-occurrence of HLA alleles, especially DR and DQ, made assigning TCR associations to individual alleles difficult. In both the original and validation cohorts, the classifier was reported to diagnose cytomegalovirus status with high specificity and sensitivity. Most TCR sequences were observed very rarely across donors, whereas some public TCRs were present in many individuals. A total of about 150 TCR beta chains were listed by the study as associated with cytomegalovirus. In vitro tests confirmed that three of the cytomegalovirus-associated TCR beta chains recognize cytomegalovirus antigens. Some IMGT-functional V segments, including TRBV6-2 and TRBV6-3, could not be told apart with the 87-base-pair reads, so those segments were excluded. A cluster of highly shared sequence variants was judged likely to represent a technical artifact of the sequencing pipeline. Compared with equally common non-associated chains, HLA-associated TCR beta chains in a later analysis were more clonally expanded and had lower generation probabilities. Linkage disequilibrium might explain the correlated functional status among segregating V segments, but an unknown experimental factor could not be ruled out. Specific HLA alleles were associated with 16,951 TCR beta sequences at a false discovery rate of 0.05 in a later analysis. Presence/absence analyses assumed roughly uniform sequencing depth across donors, an assumption that may not hold. Because HLA typing was unavailable for some donors at each locus, only the typed subset was used in association tests. Most CMV-associated TCR beta chains appeared to be HLA-restricted in a later analysis, and the HLA associations seemed to be driven largely by CMV exposure. A further reported finding was that TCR beta sequences accurately predicted the HLA-A and HLA-B alleles for most subjects in the first cohort. It was suggested by the authors that the approach could potentially be generalized to other disease states and immunological phenotypes. For the cohort, immune exposure information was limited to CMV serostatus. An earlier analysis of several hundred of the donors showed that most TCR beta V segments appeared in productive rearrangements either about 87% or about 30% of the time, which broadly matched IMGT annotations. A later genetic analysis reported fewer N-insertions in productive TCRs among donors in an Asian-associated ancestry cluster than the roughly 700-donor mean. A later analysis reported that several top co-occurrence clusters appeared linked to parvovirus B19, influenza, CMV and Epstein-Barr virus. A later analysis found that TCR association rates varied across HLA loci, with DRB1 alleles showing the most associated TCRs and HLA-C alleles the fewest.

Points on this clone: Its antigen is unknown. Within one base of it there is no much larger clone, and no base qualities were kept.

To prepare the library, the immunoSEQ multiplex PCR assay was applied. For the multiplex PCR, a mixture combining 60 forward primers for TCR Vbeta segments and 13 reverse primers for TCR Jbeta segments was used. The CDR3 region of rearranged TCR beta genes was amplified from genomic DNA with a multiplex PCR assay. The amplified TCR beta libraries were sequenced on the Illumina HiSeq System as 87-base-pair reads. For the original study's pipeline: In a later analysis, tens of millions of unique TCR beta chains were counted across the 500 to 850 repertoires, and approximately 9.9 million of these chains were shared by at least two donors. To remove PCR and sequencing errors, raw reads were error-corrected and collapsed into unique sequences using a nearest-neighbor algorithm that merged closely related sequences. CDR3 sequences were aligned to IMGT reference sequences to assign V, D and J gene segments. For a sequence to be retained, at least a six-nucleotide match to both a V gene segment and a J gene segment was required. A rearrangement was called productive if the CDR3 had no stop codons and remained in frame with V and J, and every other rearrangement was called non-productive. Following IMGT convention, CDR3 was defined as the stretch from the second conserved V-encoded cysteine to the conserved J-encoded phenylalanine. In an earlier analysis of 550 to 650 of the donors, sequences lacking an unambiguous match to a single V gene segment were excluded. An earlier analysis of some 610 of the donors called V segments functional above 56.7% productive rearrangements and segregating when the between-donor standard deviation exceeded 5%. A statistical classification framework was built for diagnosing cytomegalovirus status from the catalog of TCR beta chain sequences. A later analysis assigned V and J genes by comparing TCR nucleotide sequences with IMGT/GENE-DB human TR gene sequences. In a later analysis, CDR3 sequences and most-parsimonious VDJ recombination scenarios were assigned using the TCRdist pipeline. In a later analysis, each TCR beta chain was defined by its CDR3 amino acid sequence together with its V-gene family, and reads without a unique V-gene family were excluded. A later analysis removed several hundred highly shared, low-generation-probability nucleotide sequences to deal with suspected cross-contamination and a sequencing artifact. For each public chain, a later analysis derived a clonal expansion index from normalized ranks of inferred template counts within each repertoire. A later analysis computed generation probabilities with a VDJ recombination model fitted to out-of-frame rearrangements, and checked the results against IGoR. In a later analysis, hypergeometric tests were used to score TCR-TCR, TCR-HLA and TCR-CMV co-occurrence, with a repertoire-size bias correction applied to TCR pairs. To estimate false discovery rates, a later analysis permuted the HLA or CMV assignments 20 times. In a later analysis, co-occurring TCRs were grouped using DBSCAN, and TCRdist sequence similarity was added for clustering within HLA-allele-positive subsets. Repertoires with fewer than 30,000 or more than 120,000 public chains, plus five repertoires with anomalous nucleotide sharing, were excluded from co-occurrence clustering. TCRdb mirrors the immuneACCESS table, restricted to in-frame sequences. Some clones are absent from its copies; in checked studies, under half trace to an unresolved V gene, and the reason for the others is unknown. D and trimming were read from the DNA, whereas the V and J calls and clone size are those reported in that table. In all, the sample holds around 110,000 clones, and approximately 80% of those were seen once. The ten largest clonotypes hold around 0.79% of the sample.

Ends trimmed: V by 4 bases, J by 7 bases; bases unmatched to a gene: 3. The CDR3 starts with the cysteine, ends with the phenylalanine, and has 13 residues. This entry keeps only the CDR3 DNA: 39 bases, framed from base 1. Looking up the germline V gene (reference sequence) yields CDR1 SGHNT and CDR2 YYREEE. The cohort comprised hundreds of healthy bone marrow donors. All cohort members were sampled while nominally healthy, although unrecorded immune exposures were likely present. The donor tested CMV seronegative and was one of the 352 seronegative cohort members. Every donor gave a peripheral blood sample, and the peripheral blood mononuclear cells from that sample were used for TCR beta sequencing. Genomic DNA was extracted from the blood cell samples with the Qiagen DNeasy Blood Extraction Kit.

The V gene is TRBV5-4 and the J gene is TRBJ1-4, and TRBD1 aligns with 8 junction nucleotides. This clonotype was sampled from a woman aged 25-40 years in good health and CMV-seronegative. The specimen sequenced was PBMCs. The CDR3 protein is CASSPDRVEKLFF. Read as DNA, the sequence is TGTGCCAGCAGCCCGGACAGGGTTGAAAAACTGTTTTTT.